The table lists the clone carrying this T cell receptor (beta chain) with many counts. What it recognizes is unknown. The data were obtained in a study of T cell repertoires in cytomegalovirus infection. V was clipped by 5 bases and J by 2 bases, with 17 bases between them. The CDR3 runs 16 residues. The germline CDR1 and CDR2 sequences are SGHTA and FQGNSA. TCRdb independently ran MiXCR on the reads; one entry per CDR3 protein. The sample has roughly 990,000 distinct CDR3 sequences, less than 40% seen once. Source: cultured CD8+ T cells from PBMCs, taken from culture after CMV antigen stimulation. The rearrangement uses TRBV7-2 and TRBJ2-3; TRBD1 is a possible D gene (7 bases). This clonotype was obtained from a human donor in good health (CMV status not recorded). Some clones in this sample may be carry-over from other donors' samples. The CDR3 loop reads CASSRRGQSYTDTQYF. CDR3 sequence (DNA): TGTGCCAGCAGCCGGAGGGGGCAGTCCTACACAGATACGCAGTATTTT. The whole variable domain, remainder taken from reference TRBV7-2 and TRBJ2-3, is GAGVSQSPSNKVTEKGKDVELRCDPISGHTALYWYRQSLGQGLEFLIYFQGNSAPDKSGLPSDRFSAERTGGSVSTLTIQRTQQEDSAVYLCASSRRGQSYTDTQYFGPGTRLTVL.